The rows below give T cell receptor beta chains drawn from one sample of a study of blood T cells in healthy people across ages. TCRdb itself ran the 5' RACE reads through MiXCR, one entry per CDR3 protein. The sample consists of hundreds of thousands of distinct CDR3 sequences, approximately 40% of them appearing once. Sequencing was done on a sample of blood. Receptors originate from an older man in good health. Each CDR3 is given with its conserved first and last residue. D genes are given only for firm matches. Clone size is stated in some rows and not others, as once, few, many or a class when expanded.

V	size	D	J	CDR3	DNA
TRBV10-3	-	-	TRBJ2-5	CAISIAVGILNEQYF	TGTGCCATCAGTATAGCGGTAGGGATTTTAAATGAGCAGTACTTC
TRBV7-9	-	TRBD2	TRBJ2-1	CVSSLDGTSDGRFF	TGTGTCAGCAGCTTAGACGGGACTAGCGACGGGCGGTTCTTC
TRBV29-1	-	-	TRBJ1-1	CSVEGDYGHTEAFF	TGCAGCGTTGAAGGGGACTACGGGCACACTGAAGCTTTCTTT
TRBV5-1	-	-	TRBJ2-1	CASSSPMGDEQFF	TGCGCCAGCAGCTCTCCCATGGGGGATGAGCAGTTCTTC
TRBV7-9	-	-	TRBJ1-5	CASSLENSNQPQHF	TGTGCCAGCAGCTTAGAAAATAGCAATCAGCCCCAGCATTTT
TRBV10-1	-	-	TRBJ2-5	CASSVSLYNEQYF	TGCGCCAGCAGTGTATCGCTGTACAATGAGCAGTACTTC
TRBV24-1	-	-	TRBJ2-7	CATSGNLVGDEQYF	TGTGCCACCAGTGGTAACCTAGTGGGCGATGAGCAGTACTTC
TRBV27	few	TRBD2	TRBJ2-7	CASSLFGSGSYEQYF	TGTGCCAGCAGTCTGTTCGGTAGCGGGAGTTACGAGCAGTACTTC
TRBV7-2	-	TRBD1	TRBJ2-2	CASSLGQGAWGELFF	TGTGCCAGCAGCTTAGGACAGGGGGCATGGGGGGAGCTGTTTTTT
TRBV6-2/TRBV6-3	-	-	TRBJ2-1	CASSGTSYYNEQFF	TGTGCCAGCAGCGGGACCAGTTATTACAATGAGCAGTTCTTC
TRBV2	-	-	TRBJ2-7	CASRGLAGNNEQYF	TGTGCCTCCAGGGGGCTAGCGGGGAACAATGAGCAGTACTTC
TRBV6-6	-	TRBD2	TRBJ2-1	CASGSQRGGPETQFF	TGTGCCAGCGGCTCGCAGCGGGGGGGCCCAGAGACCCAGTTCTTC
TRBV12-3/TRBV12-4	many	TRBD1	TRBJ2-7	CASSPRDRGTYEQYF	TGTGCCAGCAGTCCCCGGGACAGGGGCACCTACGAGCAGTACTTC
TRBV2	-	-	TRBJ1-4	CASRLQGTPNEKLFF	TGTGCCAGCAGGTTGCAGGGGACACCTAATGAAAAACTGTTTTTT
TRBV5-1	-	-	TRBJ2-7	CASSLGTGVMNEQYF	TGCGCCAGCAGCTTAGGCACAGGTGTTATGAACGAGCAGTACTTC
TRBV5-6	-	-	TRBJ2-7	CASSLGGRAVYEQYF	TGTGCCAGCAGCTTGGGAGGGCGTGCCGTCTACGAGCAGTACTTC
TRBV5-1	-	-	TRBJ2-5	CASSIQDIDAKTQYF	TGCGCCAGCAGCATACAGGACATTGACGCAAAGACCCAGTACTTC
TRBV5-1	once	-	TRBJ2-3	CASSLDSRGQYF	TGCGCCAGCAGCCTGGACAGCCGCGGGCAGTATTTT
TRBV6-5	few	-	TRBJ2-5	CASRDLVGETQYF	TGTGCCAGCAGAGACCTAGTCGGAGAGACCCAGTACTTC
TRBV7-2	few	-	TRBJ2-7	CASSAAGTPPYEQYF	TGTGCCAGCAGCGCCGCCGGGACACCTCCCTACGAGCAGTACTTC
TRBV27	-	-	TRBJ2-1	CASSLIRGGEQFF	TGTGCCAGCAGTTTAATAAGGGGAGGCGAGCAGTTCTTC
TRBV6-2/TRBV6-3	-	-	TRBJ2-3	CASSYRAQYTDTQFF	TGTGCCAGCAGTTACAGGGCACAATACACAGATACGCAGTTTTTT